These 9 T cell receptor beta chains originate from one sample sequenced in a study of blood T cell repertoires in COVID-19. Here immunoSEQ multiplex PCR was the method, and the copy in TCRdb shows in-frame clones only, minus some. The data hold fewer than 250,000 clones, with under 85% observed a single time. The sequenced sample consisted of PBMCs or T cells enriched from blood (not recorded which). The receptors were gathered from a man in his sixties who had recovered from COVID-19.

This rearrangement joins TRBV6-5 to TRBJ2-7, with D perhaps TRBD2 (5 bases). CDR3 length: 15 residues. The V end was cut by 5 bases, the J end by 0 bases, with 14 bases between. The germline V gene has CDR1 MNHEY and CDR2 SVGAGI. The chain's CDR3 is CASSTYGVYSYEQYF. CDR3 sequence (DNA): TGTGCCAGCAGTACCTACGGGGTATACTCCTACGAGCAGTACTTC.

The chain's CDR3 is CASSEDYYGYTF. CDR3 in DNA: TGTGCCAGCAGTGAAGACTACTATGGCTACACCTTC. The J gene is TRBJ1-2, the V gene TRBV2; D ambiguous. This CDR3 contains 12 residues. Trimming took off 1 base at V and 3 bases at J, with 3 bases between the two ends. From germline, CDR1 is SNHLY and CDR2 FYNNEI.

Only a few counts were recorded for this clone. J is TRBJ2-7 and V is TRBV6-5; D possibly corresponds to TRBD1 (6 bases). From germline, CDR1 is MNHEY and CDR2 SVGAGI. The CDR3 consists of 16 residues. The ends were cut back, 0 bases at V and 1 base at J, with 13 bases in the middle. The CDR3 sequence is CASSYSTIGQSYEQYF. As DNA, the CDR3 is TGTGCCAGCAGTTACTCGACAATAGGACAGTCCTACGAGCAGTACTTC.

The sample holds one count of this clone. The chain combines TRBV11-2 with TRBJ2-3; TRBD1 matches at 7 bases. CDR3 length: 15 residues. The germline V gene has CDR1 SGHAT and CDR2 FQNNGV. The ends lost 2 bases at V and 2 bases at J; junction bases unmatched: 4. The DNA for the CDR3 is TGTGCCAGCAGCTTAAGGGGACAGACCACAGATACGCAGTATTTT. This encodes CASSLRGQTTDTQYF.

The rearrangement joins TRBV7-9 to TRBJ1-2, with 7 positions matching TRBD1. V trimming: 5 bases; J trimming: 2 bases; junction bases outside the gene matches: 14. The CDR3 loop spans 17 amino acids. CDR1 and CDR2 (germline): SEHNR, FQNEAQ (reference sequence). CDR3 DNA: TGTGCCAGCAGCCCTGGTTTGCAGGGGGATGAGAACTATGGCTACACCTTC. Encoded protein: CASSPGLQGDENYGYTF.

V is TRBV7-9 and J is TRBJ1-1; maybe TRBD1 (6 bases). With 2 bases removed from V and 1 base from J, the gap between germline ends came to 11 bases. Per the germline V gene, CDR1 is SEHNR and CDR2 is FQNEAQ (reference sequence). The CDR3 runs to 15 residues. CDR3 DNA sequence: TGTGCCAGCAGCTTATCAGCGGGGGCGAACACTGAAGCTTTCTTT. It is translated as CASSLSAGANTEAFF.

The chain uses TRBV25-1 and TRBJ2-4; perhaps TRBD2 as D (6 bases). Per the germline V gene, CDR1 is MGHDK and CDR2 is SYGVNS. V was trimmed by 3 bases and J by 7 bases, leaving 10 bases between them. This CDR3 is 13 amino acids long. CDR3: CASSDGRQNIQYF. The CDR3 DNA reads as TGTGCCAGCAGTGACGGGAGACAGAACATTCAGTACTTC.

The genes are TRBV3-1 (or the pseudogene TRBV3-2) and TRBJ1-4; D is possibly TRBD1 (5 bases). This CDR3 comprises 13 residues. Germline lookup yields CDR1 LGHDT and CDR2 YNNKEL (reference sequence). The germline V and J ends were trimmed by 5 bases and 14 bases, with 18 bases remaining between them. The CDR3 DNA reads TGTGCCAGCAGCATAAAAGGGAGGGGTCGGCTGTTTTTT. As protein: CASSIKGRGRLFF.

This chain uses TRBV7-6 with TRBJ2-7; D perhaps matches TRBD1 (5 bases). Trimming took 1 base from V and 5 from J, leaving 15 bases between them. Germline V gene lookup returns CDR1 SGHVS and CDR2 FNYEAQ. The CDR3 extends over 15 amino acids. This CDR3 reads CASSLGAGMHNEQYF. CDR3 coding DNA: TGTGCCAGCAGCTTAGGGGCAGGGATGCACAACGAGCAGTACTTC.